One and the same sample provided the 7 T cell receptor beta chains below, sequenced in a study of T cells in Graves' hyperthyroidism and ophthalmopathy. RNA transcripts provided the source from which TCR beta CDR3 regions were amplified. The HTBI primer set served for first-round RT-PCR of the TCR CDR3. One entry per CDR3 protein results from TCRdb running MiXCR on the multiplex PCR reads. The sample holds a few hundred thousand distinct CDR3 sequences, about a fifth seen once. Material: blood. The origin of the receptors is a man younger than 35 with Graves' hyperthyroidism.

Many counts were recorded for this clonotype. J is TRBJ1-5 and V is TRBV20-1; 9 nucleotides match TRBD1. Unmatched junction bases numbered 5, after V lost 4 bases and J lost 1 base. This CDR3 has 15 amino acids. Germline values: CDR1 DFQATT, CDR2 SNEGSKA (reference sequence). The CDR3 DNA reads TGCAGTGCTACCACAGGGGGCGGGAGCAATCAGCCCCAGCATTTT. Amino acids: CSATTGGGSNQPQHF.

On this clonotype itself: Mismatch with germline at one junction end may stem from a read error. The chain couples TRBV5-1 to TRBJ2-5; the D gene is possibly TRBD2 (6 bases). The CDR3 covers 14 residues. Germline CDR1 and CDR2: SGHRS and YFSETQ. This CDR3 reads CVSSLGQGGETQYF. In DNA form, the CDR3 reads TGCGTCAGCAGCTTGGGGCAGGGAGGAGAGACCCAGTACTTC.

This clonotype was observed many times. The chain employs TRBV19 and TRBJ1-1; no clear D gene. CDR1 LNHDA and CDR2 SQIVND come from the germline V gene (reference sequence). The CDR3 runs to 12 residues. With 7 bases removed from V and 7 bases from J, the gap between germline ends came to 13 bases. This chain's CDR3 is CASTLRGGEAFF. As DNA, the CDR3 is TGTGCCAGTACCCTCCGGGGTGGTGAAGCTTTCTTT.

This clonotype was recorded at least ten times. The J gene is TRBJ2-7, the V gene TRBV12-3 or TRBV12-4; TRBD1 aligns across 10 bases. V lost 7 bases to trimming and J lost 4 bases; unmatched junction nucleotides: 4. The CDR3 is 13 residues long. The CDR3 DNA reads TGTGCCAGCACCCGGACAGGGGGATACGAGCAGTACTTC. This translates into CASTRTGGYEQYF.

The chain is built from TRBV2 and TRBJ2-5; TRBD2 matches 9 bases. The trim removed 1 base at V and 2 bases at J, leaving 2 bases unmatched. Germline V lookup: CDR1 SNHLY, CDR2 FYNNEI. This CDR3 spans 15 amino acids. CDR3 nucleotides: TGTGCCAGCAGTGAAGGACTAGCGGCTCAAGAGACCCAGTACTTC. It codes for CASSEGLAAQETQYF.

The chain uses TRBV6-2 or TRBV6-3 and TRBJ1-1, with D uncertain. Germline CDR1 MNHEY, CDR2 SVGEGT. This CDR3 spans 14 amino acids. The germline V and J ends were trimmed by 2 bases and 0 bases, with 7 bases remaining between them. This chain's CDR3 is CASSYQPMNTEAFF. CDR3 nucleotides: TGTGCCAGCAGTTACCAGCCTATGAACACTGAAGCTTTCTTT.

Comments on this clonotype: A clone one base away is much larger, so this may be a read error. The V and J genes are TRBV6-1 and TRBJ2-7; TRBD2 agrees at 10 bases. Germline assignment: CDR1 MNHNS and CDR2 SASEGT. With V trimmed by 7 bases and J by 2 bases, 5 bases remained unmatched. The CDR3 is 14 amino acids. The CDR3, as DNA: TGTGCCAGCACTGGGACTAGCGTTCCCTACGAGCAGTACTTC. Protein: CASTGTSVPYEQYF.